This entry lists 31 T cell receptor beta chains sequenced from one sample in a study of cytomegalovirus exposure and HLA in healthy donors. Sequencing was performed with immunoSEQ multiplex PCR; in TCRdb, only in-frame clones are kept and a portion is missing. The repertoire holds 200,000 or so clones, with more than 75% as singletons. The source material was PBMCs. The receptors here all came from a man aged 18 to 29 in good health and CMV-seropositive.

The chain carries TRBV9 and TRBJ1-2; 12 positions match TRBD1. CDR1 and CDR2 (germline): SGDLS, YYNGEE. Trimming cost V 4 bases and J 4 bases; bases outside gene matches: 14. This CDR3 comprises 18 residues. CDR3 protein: CASSPRVGTGGAGYGYTF. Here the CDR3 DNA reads TGTGCCAGCAGCCCCAGGGTGGGGACAGGGGGCGCCGGCTATGGCTACACCTTC.

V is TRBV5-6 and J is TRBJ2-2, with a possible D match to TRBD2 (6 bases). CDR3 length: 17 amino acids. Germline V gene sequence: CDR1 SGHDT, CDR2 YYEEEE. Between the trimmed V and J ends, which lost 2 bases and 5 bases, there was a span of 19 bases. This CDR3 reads CASSLLGLDSGTGELFF. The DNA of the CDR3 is TGTGCCAGCAGCTTATTGGGACTCGATTCAGGGACCGGGGAGCTGTTTTTT.

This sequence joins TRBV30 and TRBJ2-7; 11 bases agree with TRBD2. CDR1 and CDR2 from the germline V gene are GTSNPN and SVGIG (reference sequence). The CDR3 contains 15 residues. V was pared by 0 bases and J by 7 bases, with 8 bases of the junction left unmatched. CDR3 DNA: TGTGCCTGGAGTGTACAACTAGCGGGAGCCGGGGAGCAGTACTTC. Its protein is CAWSVQLAGAGEQYF.

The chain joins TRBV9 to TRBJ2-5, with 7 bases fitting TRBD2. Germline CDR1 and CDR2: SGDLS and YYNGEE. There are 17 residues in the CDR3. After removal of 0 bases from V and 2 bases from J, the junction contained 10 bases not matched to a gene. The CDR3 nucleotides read TGTGCCAGCAGCGTAGGAGTTCGGGCTAGCGGACAAGAGACCCAGTACTTC. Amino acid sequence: CASSVGVRASGQETQYF.

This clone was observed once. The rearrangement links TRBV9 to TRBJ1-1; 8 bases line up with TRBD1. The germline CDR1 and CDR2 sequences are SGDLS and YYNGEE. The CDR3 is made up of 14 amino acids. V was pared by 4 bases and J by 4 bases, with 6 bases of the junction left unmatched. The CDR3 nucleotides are TGTGCCAGCAGCAAAACAGGGGGACGCACTGAAGCTTTCTTT. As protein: CASSKTGGRTEAFF.

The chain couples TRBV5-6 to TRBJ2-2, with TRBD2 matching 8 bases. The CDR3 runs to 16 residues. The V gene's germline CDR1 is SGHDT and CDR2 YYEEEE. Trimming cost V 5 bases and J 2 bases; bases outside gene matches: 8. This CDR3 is CASRLSLADNTGELFF. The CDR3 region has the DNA TGTGCCAGCAGACTCTCACTAGCGGATAACACCGGGGAGCTGTTTTTT.

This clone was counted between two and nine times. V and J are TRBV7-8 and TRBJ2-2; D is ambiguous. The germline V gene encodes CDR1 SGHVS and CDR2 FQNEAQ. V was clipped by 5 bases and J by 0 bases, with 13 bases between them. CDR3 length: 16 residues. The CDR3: CASSRRGRPNTGELFF. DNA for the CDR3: TGTGCCAGCAGCAGGCGAGGTCGGCCGAACACCGGGGAGCTGTTTTTT.

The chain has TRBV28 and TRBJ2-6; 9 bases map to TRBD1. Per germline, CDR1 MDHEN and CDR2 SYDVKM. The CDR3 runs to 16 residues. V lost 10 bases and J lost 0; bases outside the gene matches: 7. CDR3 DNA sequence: TGTGCCATAGGTGGGACAGGGAACTCTGGGGCCAACGTCCTGACTTTC. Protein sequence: CAIGGTGNSGANVLTF. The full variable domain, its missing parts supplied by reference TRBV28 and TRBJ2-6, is DVKVTQSSRYLVKRTGEKVFLECVQDMDHENMFWYRQDPGLGLRLIYFSYDVKMKEKGDIPEGYSVSREKKERFSLILESASTNQTSMYLCAIGGTGNSGANVLTFGAGSRLTVL.

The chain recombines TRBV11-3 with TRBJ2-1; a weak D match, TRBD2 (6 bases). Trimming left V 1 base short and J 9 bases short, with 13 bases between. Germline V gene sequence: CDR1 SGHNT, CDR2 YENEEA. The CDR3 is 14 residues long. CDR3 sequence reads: CASSLGVTSAEQFF. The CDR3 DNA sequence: TGTGCCAGCAGCTTAGGAGTGACTAGTGCTGAGCAGTTCTTC.

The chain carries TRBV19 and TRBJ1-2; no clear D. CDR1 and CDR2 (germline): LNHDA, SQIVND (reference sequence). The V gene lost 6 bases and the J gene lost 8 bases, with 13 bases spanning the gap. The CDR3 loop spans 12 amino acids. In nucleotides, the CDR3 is TGTGCCAGTAGCCGGGTTCTCGAAGGCTACACCTTC. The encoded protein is CASSRVLEGYTF.

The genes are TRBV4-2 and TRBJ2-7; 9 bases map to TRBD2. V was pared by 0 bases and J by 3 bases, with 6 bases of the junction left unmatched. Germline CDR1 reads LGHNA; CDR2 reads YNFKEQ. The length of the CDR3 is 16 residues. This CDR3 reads CASSQDLASGIYEQYF. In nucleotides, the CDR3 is TGTGCCAGCAGCCAAGATTTGGCTAGCGGGATCTACGAGCAGTACTTC.

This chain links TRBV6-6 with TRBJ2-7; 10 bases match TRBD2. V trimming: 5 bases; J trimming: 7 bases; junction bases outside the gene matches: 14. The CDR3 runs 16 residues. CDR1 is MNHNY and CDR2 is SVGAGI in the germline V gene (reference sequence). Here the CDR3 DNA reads TGTGCCAGCAGTCCGCCAACTAGCGGGACATCGAGGGAGCAGTACTTC. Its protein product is CASSPPTSGTSREQYF.

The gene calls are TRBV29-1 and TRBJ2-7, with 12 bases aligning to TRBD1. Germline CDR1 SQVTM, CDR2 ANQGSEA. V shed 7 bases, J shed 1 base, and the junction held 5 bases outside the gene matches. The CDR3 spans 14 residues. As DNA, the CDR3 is TGCAGCGGGACGGGACAGGGGGCTTCCTACGAGCAGTACTTC. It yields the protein CSGTGQGASYEQYF.

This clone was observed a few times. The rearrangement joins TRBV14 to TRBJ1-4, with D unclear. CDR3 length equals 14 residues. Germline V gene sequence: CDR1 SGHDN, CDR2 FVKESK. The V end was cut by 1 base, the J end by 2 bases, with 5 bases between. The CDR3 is CASSQGLTNEKLFF. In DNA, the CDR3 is TGTGCCAGCAGCCAAGGTCTGACTAATGAAAAACTGTTTTTT.

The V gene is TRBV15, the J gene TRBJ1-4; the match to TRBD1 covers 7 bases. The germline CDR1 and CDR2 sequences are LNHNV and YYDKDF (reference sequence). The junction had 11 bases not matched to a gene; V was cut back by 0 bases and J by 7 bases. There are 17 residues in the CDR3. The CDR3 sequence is CATSRDEPGQGGEKLFF. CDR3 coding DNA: TGTGCCACCAGCAGAGATGAACCTGGGCAGGGGGGTGAAAAACTGTTTTTT. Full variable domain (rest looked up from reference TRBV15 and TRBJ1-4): DAMVIQNPRYQVTQFGKPVTLSCSQTLNHNVMYWYQQKSSQAPKLLFHYYDKDFNNEADTPDNFQSRRPNTSFCFLDIRSPGLGDTAMYLCATSRDEPGQGGEKLFFGSGTQLSVL.

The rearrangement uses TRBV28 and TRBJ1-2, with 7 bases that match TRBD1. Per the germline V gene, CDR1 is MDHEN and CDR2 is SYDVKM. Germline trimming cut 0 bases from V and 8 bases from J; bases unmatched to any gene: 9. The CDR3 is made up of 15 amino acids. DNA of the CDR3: TGTGCCAGCAGTTTATGGGGACAGACCACGGGGGGCTACACCTTC. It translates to CASSLWGQTTGGYTF.

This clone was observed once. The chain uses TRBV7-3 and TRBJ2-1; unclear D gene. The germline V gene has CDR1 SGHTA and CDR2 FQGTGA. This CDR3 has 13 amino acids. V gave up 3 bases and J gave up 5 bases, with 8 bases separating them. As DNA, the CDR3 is TGTGCCAGCAGCTTGAAGCGAAACAATGAGCAGTTCTTC. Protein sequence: CASSLKRNNEQFF.

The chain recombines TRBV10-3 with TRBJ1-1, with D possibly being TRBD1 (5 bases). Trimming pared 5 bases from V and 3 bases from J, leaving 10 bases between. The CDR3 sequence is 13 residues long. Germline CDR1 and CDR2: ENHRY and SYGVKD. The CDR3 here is CAISRGIDTEAFF. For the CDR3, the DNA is TGTGCCATCAGTCGGGGGATTGACACTGAAGCTTTCTTT.

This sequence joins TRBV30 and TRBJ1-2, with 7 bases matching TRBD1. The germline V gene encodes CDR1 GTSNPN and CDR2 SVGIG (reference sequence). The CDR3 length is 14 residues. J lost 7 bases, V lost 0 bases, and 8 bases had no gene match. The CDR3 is CAWSVPGTAVGYTF. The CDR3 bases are TGTGCCTGGAGTGTACCCGGGACAGCAGTTGGCTACACCTTC.

The CDR3 spells CASSLGLAPYEQYF. CDR3 bases: TGTGCCAGCAGTCTAGGACTAGCGCCATACGAGCAGTACTTC. The rearrangement uses TRBV2 and TRBJ2-7; 9 bases fit TRBD2. The V and J ends lost 5 bases and 4 bases, in that order; junction bases with no gene match: 6. Germline V gene lookup returns CDR1 SNHLY and CDR2 FYNNEI. The CDR3 has 14 residues.

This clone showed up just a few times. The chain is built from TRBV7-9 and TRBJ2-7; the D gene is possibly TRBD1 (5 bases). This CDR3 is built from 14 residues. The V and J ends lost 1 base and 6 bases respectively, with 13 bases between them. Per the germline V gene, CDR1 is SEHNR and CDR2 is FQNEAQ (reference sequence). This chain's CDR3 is CASSLGSSGREQYF. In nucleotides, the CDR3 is TGTGCCAGCAGCTTAGGTTCGTCAGGGCGCGAGCAGTACTTC.

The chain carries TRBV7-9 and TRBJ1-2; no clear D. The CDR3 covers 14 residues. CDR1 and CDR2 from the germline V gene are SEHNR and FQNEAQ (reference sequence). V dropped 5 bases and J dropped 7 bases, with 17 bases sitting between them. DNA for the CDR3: TGTGCCAGCAGCACCCGTGCCGACATAGGTGGCTACACCTTC. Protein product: CASSTRADIGGYTF.

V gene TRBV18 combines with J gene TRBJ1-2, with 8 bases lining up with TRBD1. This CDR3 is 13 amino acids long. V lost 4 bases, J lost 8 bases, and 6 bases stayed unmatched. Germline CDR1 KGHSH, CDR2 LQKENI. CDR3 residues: CASSHPTGAGYTF. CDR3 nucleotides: TGTGCCAGCTCACACCCGACAGGGGCCGGCTACACCTTC. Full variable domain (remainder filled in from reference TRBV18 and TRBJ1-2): NAGVMQNPRHLVRRRGQEARLRCSPMKGHSHVYWYRQLPEEGLKFMVYLQKENIIDESGMPKERFSAEFPKEGPSILRIQQVVRGDSAAYFCASSHPTGAGYTFGSGTRLTVV.

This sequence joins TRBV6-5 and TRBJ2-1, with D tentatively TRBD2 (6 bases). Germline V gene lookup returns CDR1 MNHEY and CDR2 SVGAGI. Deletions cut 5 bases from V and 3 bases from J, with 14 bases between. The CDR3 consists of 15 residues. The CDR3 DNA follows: TGTGCCAGCAGTCCCACCGAGGGAGGCTACAATGAGCAGTTCTTC. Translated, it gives CASSPTEGGYNEQFF.

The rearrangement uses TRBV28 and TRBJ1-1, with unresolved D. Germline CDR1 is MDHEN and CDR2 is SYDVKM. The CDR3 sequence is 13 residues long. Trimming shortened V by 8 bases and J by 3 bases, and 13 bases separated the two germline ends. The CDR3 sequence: CASSTPVYTEAFF. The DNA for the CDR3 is TGTGCCAGCTCGACACCCGTTTACACTGAAGCTTTCTTT.

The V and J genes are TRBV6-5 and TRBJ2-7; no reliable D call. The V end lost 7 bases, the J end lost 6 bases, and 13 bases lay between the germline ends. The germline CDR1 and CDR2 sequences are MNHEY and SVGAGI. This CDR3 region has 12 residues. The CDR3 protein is CASTSLGSEQYF. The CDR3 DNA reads TGTGCCAGCACTTCCCTCGGGTCCGAGCAGTACTTC.

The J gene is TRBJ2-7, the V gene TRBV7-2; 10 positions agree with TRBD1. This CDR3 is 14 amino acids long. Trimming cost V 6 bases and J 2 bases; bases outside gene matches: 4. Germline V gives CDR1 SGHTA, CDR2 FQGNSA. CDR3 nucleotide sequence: TGTGCCAGCAGACCCGACAGGGGGCCCTACGAGCAGTACTTC. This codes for CASRPDRGPYEQYF.

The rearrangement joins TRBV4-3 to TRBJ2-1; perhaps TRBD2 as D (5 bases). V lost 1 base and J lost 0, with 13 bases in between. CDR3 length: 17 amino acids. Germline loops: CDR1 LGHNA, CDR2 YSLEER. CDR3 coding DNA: TGCGCCAGCAGCCAAGCCTCAGTGGGGAGCTCCTACAATGAGCAGTTCTTC. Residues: CASSQASVGSSYNEQFF.

The CDR3 bases are TGTGCCAGCAGCGGGGGACAGGCACAAGAGACCCAGTACTTC. This codes for CASSGGQAQETQYF. The V call is TRBV7-9, the J call TRBJ2-5, with TRBD1 matching over 8 bases. The CDR3 has 14 amino acids. Germline V gives CDR1 SEHNR, CDR2 FQNEAQ (reference sequence). V trimming: 5 bases; J trimming: 2 bases; junction bases outside the gene matches: 4.

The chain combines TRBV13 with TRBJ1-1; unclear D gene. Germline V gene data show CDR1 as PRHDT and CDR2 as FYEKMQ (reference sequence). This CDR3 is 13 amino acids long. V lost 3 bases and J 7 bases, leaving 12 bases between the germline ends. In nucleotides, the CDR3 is TGTGCCAGCAGCTTGGGAGACGCGGGTGAAGCTTTCTTT. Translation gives CASSLGDAGEAFF.

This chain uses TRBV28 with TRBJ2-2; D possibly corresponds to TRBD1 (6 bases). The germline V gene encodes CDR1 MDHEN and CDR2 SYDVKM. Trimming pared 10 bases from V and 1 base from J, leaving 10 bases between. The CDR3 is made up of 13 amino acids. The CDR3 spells CAIEGQNTGELFF. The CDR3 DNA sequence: TGTGCCATAGAGGGACAGAACACCGGGGAGCTGTTTTTT.